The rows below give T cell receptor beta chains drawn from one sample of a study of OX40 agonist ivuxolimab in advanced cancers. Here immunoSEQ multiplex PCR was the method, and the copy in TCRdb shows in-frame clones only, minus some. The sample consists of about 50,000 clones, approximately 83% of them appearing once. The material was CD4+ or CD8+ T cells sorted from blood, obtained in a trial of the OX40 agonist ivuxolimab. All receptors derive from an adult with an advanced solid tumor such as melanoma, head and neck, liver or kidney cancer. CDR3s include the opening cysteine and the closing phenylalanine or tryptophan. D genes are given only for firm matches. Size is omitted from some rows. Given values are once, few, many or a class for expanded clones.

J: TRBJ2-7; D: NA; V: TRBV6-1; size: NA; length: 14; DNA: TGTGCCAGCAGGTTGAGGCAGGGGAACTACGAGCAGTACTTC; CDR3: CASRLRQGNYEQYF
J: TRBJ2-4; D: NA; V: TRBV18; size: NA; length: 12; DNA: TGTGCCAGCTCGTCGTCCGGGACGCCTCAGTACTTC; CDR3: CASSSSGTPQYF
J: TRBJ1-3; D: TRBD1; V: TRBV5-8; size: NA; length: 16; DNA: TGTGCCAGGGGGAGGACAGGGGGCTTCTCTGGAAACACCATATATTTT; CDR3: CARGRTGGFSGNTIYF
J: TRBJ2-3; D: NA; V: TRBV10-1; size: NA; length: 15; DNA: TGCGCCAGCAGTGAGGGATACAGGGAGGAGGAGACGCAGTATTTT; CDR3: CASSEGYREEETQYF
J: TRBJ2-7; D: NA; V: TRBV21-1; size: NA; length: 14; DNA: TGTGCCAGCCAGTTCTTAGCGGGAGAGGAGGAGCAGTACTTC; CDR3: CASQFLAGEEEQYF
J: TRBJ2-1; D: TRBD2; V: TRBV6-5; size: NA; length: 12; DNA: TGTGCTAGCGGGAGGCCTTACAATGAGCAGTTCTTC; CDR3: CASGRPYNEQFF
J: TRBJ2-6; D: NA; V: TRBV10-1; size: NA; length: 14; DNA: TGCGCCAGCAGTGAGGGGGCTGGGGCCAACGTCCTGACTTTC; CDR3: CASSEGAGANVLTF
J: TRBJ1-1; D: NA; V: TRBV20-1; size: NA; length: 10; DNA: TGCAGTGCAGAGGGCACTGAAGCTTTCTTT; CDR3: CSAEGTEAFF
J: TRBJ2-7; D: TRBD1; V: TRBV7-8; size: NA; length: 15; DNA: TGTGCCAGCAGCTTAGCCGGGACAGGACTCTACGAGCAGTACTTC; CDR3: CASSLAGTGLYEQYF
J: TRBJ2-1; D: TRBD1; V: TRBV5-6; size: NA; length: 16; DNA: TGTGCCAGCAGCTTCCGGACAGGGGCCATCTACAATGAGCAGTTCTTC; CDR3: CASSFRTGAIYNEQFF
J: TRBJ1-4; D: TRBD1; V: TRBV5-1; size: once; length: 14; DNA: TGCGCCAGCAGCCCGACAGGGTATTGGGAAAAACTGTTTTTT; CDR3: CASSPTGYWEKLFF
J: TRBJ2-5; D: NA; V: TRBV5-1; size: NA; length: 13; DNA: TGCGCCAGCAGCTTTAAGGGGGAAGAGACCCAGTACTTC; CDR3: CASSFKGEETQYF
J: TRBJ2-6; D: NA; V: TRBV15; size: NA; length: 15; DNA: TGTGCCACCAGTAACTACAGGGCTGGGGCCAACGTCCTGACTTTC; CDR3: CATSNYRAGANVLTF
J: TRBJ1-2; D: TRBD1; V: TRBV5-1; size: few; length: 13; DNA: TGCGCCAGCAGCGCCCCAGGGGGCCGTGGCTACACCTTC; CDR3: CASSAPGGRGYTF
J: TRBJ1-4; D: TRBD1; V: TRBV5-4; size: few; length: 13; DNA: TGTGCCAGCAGCTTTACAGGGGGTGAAAAACTGTTTTTT; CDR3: CASSFTGGEKLFF
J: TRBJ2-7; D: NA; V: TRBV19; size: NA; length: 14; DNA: TGTGCCAGTAGTATGTCAGGCCCGGACGGGGAGCAGTACTTC; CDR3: CASSMSGPDGEQYF
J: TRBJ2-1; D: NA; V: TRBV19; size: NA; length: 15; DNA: TGTGCCAGTAGTACCCAGACCGATCGATGGGGTGAGCAGTTCTTC; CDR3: CASSTQTDRWGEQFF
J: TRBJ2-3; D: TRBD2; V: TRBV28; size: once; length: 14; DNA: TGTGCCAGCTGGCTCGGGCGGGAGGGAGATACGCAGTATTTT; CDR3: CASWLGREGDTQYF
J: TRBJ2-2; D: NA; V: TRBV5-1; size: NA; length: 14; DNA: TGCGCCAGCAGCTTGGACGGGGGGCCCGGGGAGCTGTTTTTT; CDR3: CASSLDGGPGELFF
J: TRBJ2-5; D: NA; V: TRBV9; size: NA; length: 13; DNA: TGTGCCAGCGGGGTTTCGGGGCAAGAGACCCAGTACTTC; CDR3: CASGVSGQETQYF
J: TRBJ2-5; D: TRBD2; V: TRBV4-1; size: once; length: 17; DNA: TGCGCCAGCAGCCAAGCCCTTCTAGCGGGGTCCCAAGAGACCCAGTACTTC; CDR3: CASSQALLAGSQETQYF
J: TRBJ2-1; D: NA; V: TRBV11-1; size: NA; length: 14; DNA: TGTGCCAGCAGCTTAAGCCTCGTCTACAATGAGCAGTTCTTC; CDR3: CASSLSLVYNEQFF
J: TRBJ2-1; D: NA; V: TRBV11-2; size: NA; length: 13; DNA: TGTGCCACCGACACGGATATATACAATGAGCAGTTCTTC; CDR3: CATDTDIYNEQFF
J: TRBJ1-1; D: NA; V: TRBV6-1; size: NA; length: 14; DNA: TGTGCCAGCAGTGAACTTGGGGGCACCACTGAAGCTTTCTTT; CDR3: CASSELGGTTEAFF
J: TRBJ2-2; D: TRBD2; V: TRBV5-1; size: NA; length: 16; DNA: TGCGCCAGCAGCTTGACTAGCGGGAGGGCCGGCGGGGAGCTGTTTTTT; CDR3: CASSLTSGRAGGELFF
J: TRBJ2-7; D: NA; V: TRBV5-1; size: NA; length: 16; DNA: TGCGCCAGCAGCTTCTCCCGGAACCCTATTTCCTACGAGCAGTACTTC; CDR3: CASSFSRNPISYEQYF
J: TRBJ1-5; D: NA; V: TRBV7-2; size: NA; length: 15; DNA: TGTGCCAGCAGCTTAAATGCAGATTACAATCAGCCCCAGCATTTT; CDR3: CASSLNADYNQPQHF
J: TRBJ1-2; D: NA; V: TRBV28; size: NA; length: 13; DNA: TGTGCCAGCAGTTTACGGCCTAACTATGGCTACACCTTC; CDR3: CASSLRPNYGYTF
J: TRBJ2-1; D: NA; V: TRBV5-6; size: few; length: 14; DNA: TGTGCCAGCGGGACACCCACCACCTACAATGAGCAGTTCTTC; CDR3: CASGTPTTYNEQFF
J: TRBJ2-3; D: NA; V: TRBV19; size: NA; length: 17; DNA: TGTGCCAGCACCGCGAAGTCCCCCGCCAGATCCACAGATACGCAGTATTTT; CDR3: CASTAKSPARSTDTQYF
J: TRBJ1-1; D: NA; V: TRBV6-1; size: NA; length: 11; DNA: TGTGCCATAAGGGGATTCACTGAAGCTTTCTTT; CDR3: CAIRGFTEAFF
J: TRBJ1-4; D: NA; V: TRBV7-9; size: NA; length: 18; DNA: TGTGCCAGCAGCTTTTCTTACAGTACTGACGGATGGCCAGGAAAACTGTTTTTT; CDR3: CASSFSYSTDGWPGKLFF
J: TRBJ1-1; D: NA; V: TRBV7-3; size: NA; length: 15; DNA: TGTGCCAGCAGCCAAAGTGGGGGGAGGGACACTGAAGCTTTCTTT; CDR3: CASSQSGGRDTEAFF
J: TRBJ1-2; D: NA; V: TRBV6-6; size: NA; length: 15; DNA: TGTGCCAGCAGCCTCGGGACGGCCACTAACTATGGCTACACCTTC; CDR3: CASSLGTATNYGYTF
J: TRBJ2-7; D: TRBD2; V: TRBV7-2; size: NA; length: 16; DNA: TGTGCCAGCAGCCCGGGGTGGACTAGCGAATACTACGAGCAGTACTTC; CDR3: CASSPGWTSEYYEQYF
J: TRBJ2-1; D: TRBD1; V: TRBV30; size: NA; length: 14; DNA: TGTGCCTGGAATGGGGGACAGGGAGACAATGAGCAGTTCTTC; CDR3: CAWNGGQGDNEQFF
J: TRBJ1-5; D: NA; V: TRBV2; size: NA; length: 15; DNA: TGTGCCAGCAGCGGTGACAGTGGCGGGAATCAGCCCCAGCATTTT; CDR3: CASSGDSGGNQPQHF
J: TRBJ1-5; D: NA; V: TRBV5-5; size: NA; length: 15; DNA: TGTGCCAGCAGCTTGCGGGCAGATGGTGTTGGACCCCAGCATTTT; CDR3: CASSLRADGVGPQHF
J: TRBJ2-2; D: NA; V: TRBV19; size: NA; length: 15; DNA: TGTGCCAGTAATTTCGGGTCGCGGAACACCGGGGAGCTGTTTTTT; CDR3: CASNFGSRNTGELFF
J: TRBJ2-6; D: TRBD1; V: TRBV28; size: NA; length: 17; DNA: TGTGCCAGCAGTTGGACAGGGTTTACTCCTGGGGCCAACGTCCTGACTTTC; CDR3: CASSWTGFTPGANVLTF
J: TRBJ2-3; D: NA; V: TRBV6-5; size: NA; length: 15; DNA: TGTGCCAGCAAAGGAGGCGGGGAAGGCACAGATACGCAGTATTTT; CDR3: CASKGGGEGTDTQYF
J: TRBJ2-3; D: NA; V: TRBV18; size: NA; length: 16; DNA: TGTGCCAGCTCACCGGTGGGTCAGGGGATCACAGATACGCAGTATTTT; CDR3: CASSPVGQGITDTQYF
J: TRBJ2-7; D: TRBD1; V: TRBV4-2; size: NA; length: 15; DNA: TGTGCCAGCAGCCAAGAGACAGGGCCCCCCTACGAGCAGTACTTC; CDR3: CASSQETGPPYEQYF
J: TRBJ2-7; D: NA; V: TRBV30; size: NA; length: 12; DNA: TGTGCCTGGAGTGTACTAAGCTTCGAGCAGTACTTC; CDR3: CAWSVLSFEQYF
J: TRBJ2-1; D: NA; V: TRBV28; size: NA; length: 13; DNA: TGTGCCAGCAGTTTAAATTTGAGGAATGAGCAGTTCTTC; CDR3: CASSLNLRNEQFF
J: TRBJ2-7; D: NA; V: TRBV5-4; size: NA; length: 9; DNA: TGTGCCACCCGGTGCGAGCAGTACTTC; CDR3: CATRCEQYF
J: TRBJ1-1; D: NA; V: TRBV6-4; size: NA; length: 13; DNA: TGTGCCAGCAGTGTCGGATATCTAACTGAAGCTTTCTTT; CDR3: CASSVGYLTEAFF
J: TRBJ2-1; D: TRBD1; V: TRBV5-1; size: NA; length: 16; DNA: TGCGCCAGCAGCTTCCGTTCGGGGACAGGGGTGGGTGAGCAGTTCTTC; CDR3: CASSFRSGTGVGEQFF
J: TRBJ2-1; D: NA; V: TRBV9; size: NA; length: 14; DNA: TGTGCCAGCAGCGTAGTCGCCCTAGTAGGTGAGCAGTTCTTC; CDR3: CASSVVALVGEQFF
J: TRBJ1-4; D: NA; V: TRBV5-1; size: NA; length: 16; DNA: TGCGCCAGCAGCCCAACTACAGGGACAACTAATGAAAAACTGTTTTTT; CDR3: CASSPTTGTTNEKLFF
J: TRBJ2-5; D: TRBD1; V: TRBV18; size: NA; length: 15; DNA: TGTGCCAGCTCACCACCCGGGACAGGACAAGAGACCCAGTACTTC; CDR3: CASSPPGTGQETQYF
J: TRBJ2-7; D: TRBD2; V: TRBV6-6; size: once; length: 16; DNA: TGTGCCAGCACCCACGGTGGGGGACTACAAATCTACGAGCAGTACTTC; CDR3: CASTHGGGLQIYEQYF
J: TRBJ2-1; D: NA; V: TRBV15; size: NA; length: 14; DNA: TGTGCCACCAGCAGGCCTACGGGGAGCGGTGAGCAGTTCTTC; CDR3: CATSRPTGSGEQFF